In its sample, the clone carrying this T cell receptor beta chain was seen many times. Its antigen is currently unknown. This record comes from a study of T cells after yellow fever vaccination. Background on the study: The fractions with low cell numbers were processed using SMART-Seq v4 Ultra Low Input.

5'RACE template switching generated TCR cDNA, adding a universal primer site and UMIs. TCRdb itself ran the 5' RACE reads through MiXCR, one entry per CDR3 protein. In the table there are about 140,000 distinct CDR3 sequences, about 6.9% of which are singletons. Study findings and constraints: Any FACS-sorted repertoire could hold abundant clonotypes that contaminate it from the bulk population. Once the booster was given, most primary-vaccination clones reappeared, at about 95% for CD4 and over 85% for CD8.

Trimming left V 3 bases short and J 5 bases short, with 19 bases between. Germline CDR1 LGHNA, CDR2 YNFKEQ. This CDR3 region has 16 residues. Source: CD4+ T cells sorted from PBMCs, taken 10 days after the yellow fever booster vaccination. This receptor was identified in a man aged 30-40 years who received the YFV17D yellow fever vaccine. The rearrangement joins TRBV4-2 to TRBJ2-5, with D perhaps TRBD2 (6 bases). CDR3 in amino acids: CASSHAGSGGDETQYF. The CDR3 DNA follows: TGTGCCAGCAGCCATGCGGGGTCCGGAGGGGACGAGACCCAGTACTTC.